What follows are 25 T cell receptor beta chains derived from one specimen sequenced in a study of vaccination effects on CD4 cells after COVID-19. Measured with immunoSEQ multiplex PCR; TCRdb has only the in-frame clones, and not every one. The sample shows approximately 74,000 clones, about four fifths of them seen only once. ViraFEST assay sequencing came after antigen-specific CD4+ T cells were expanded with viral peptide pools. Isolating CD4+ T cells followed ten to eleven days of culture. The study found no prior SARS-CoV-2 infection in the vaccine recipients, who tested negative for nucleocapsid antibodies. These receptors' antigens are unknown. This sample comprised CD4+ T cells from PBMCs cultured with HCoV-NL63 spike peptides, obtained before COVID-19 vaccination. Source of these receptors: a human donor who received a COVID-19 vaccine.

This CDR3 reads CASVMRAWETQYF. In DNA form, the CDR3 reads TGTGCCTCGGTGATGAGGGCCTGGGAGACCCAGTACTTC. The chain carries TRBV12-3 or TRBV12-4 and TRBJ2-5, with a possible D match to TRBD2 (5 bases). CDR3 length: 13 residues. V lost 11 bases and J lost 5, with 18 bases in between.

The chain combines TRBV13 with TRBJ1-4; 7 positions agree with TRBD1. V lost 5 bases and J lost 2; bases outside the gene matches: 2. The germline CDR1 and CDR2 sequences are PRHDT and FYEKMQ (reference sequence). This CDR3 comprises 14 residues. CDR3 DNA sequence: TGTGCCAGCAGCCAGGGACAGACTAATGAAAAACTGTTTTTT. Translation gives CASSQGQTNEKLFF.

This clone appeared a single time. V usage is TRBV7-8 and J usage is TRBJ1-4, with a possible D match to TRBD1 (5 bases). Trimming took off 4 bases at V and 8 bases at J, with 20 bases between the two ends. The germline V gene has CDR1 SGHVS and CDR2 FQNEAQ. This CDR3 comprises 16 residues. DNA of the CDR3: TGTGCCAGCAGCTCTCTTGGGACCCGGCTTGGGGAAAAACTGTTTTTT. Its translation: CASSSLGTRLGEKLFF.

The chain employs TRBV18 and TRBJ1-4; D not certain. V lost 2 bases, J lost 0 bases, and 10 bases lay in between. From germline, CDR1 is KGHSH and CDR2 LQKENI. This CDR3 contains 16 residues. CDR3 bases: TGTGCCAGCTCACCAAGCGTTACCGCAACTAATGAAAAACTGTTTTTT. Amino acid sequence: CASSPSVTATNEKLFF.

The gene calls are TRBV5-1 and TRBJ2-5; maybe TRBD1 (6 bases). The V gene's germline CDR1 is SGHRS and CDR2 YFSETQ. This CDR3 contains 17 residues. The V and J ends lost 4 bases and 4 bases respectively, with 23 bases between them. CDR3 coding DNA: TGCGCCAGCAGCCGCAAAGGGAGCCGGGACATTTCAGAGACCCAGTACTTC. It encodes CASSRKGSRDISETQYF. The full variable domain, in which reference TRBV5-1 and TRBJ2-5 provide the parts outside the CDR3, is KAGVTQTPRYLIKTRGQQVTLSCSPISGHRSVSWYQQTPGQGLQFLFEYFSETQRNKGNFPGRFSGRQFSNSRSEMNVSTLELGDSALYLCASSRKGSRDISETQYFGPGTRLLVL.

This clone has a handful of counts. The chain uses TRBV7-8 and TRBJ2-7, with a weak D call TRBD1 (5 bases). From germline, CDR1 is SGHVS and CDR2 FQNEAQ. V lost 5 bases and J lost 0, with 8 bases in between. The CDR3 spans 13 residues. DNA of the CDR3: TGTGCCAGCAGCCGACAGTTCTCCTACGAGCAGTACGTC. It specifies CASSRQFSYEQYV.

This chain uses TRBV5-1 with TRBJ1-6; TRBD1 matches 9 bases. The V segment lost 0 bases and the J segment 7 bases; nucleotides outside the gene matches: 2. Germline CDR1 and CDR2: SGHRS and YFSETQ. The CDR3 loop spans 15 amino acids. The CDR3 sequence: CASSLDGTGNSPLHF. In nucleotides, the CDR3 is TGCGCCAGCAGCTTGGATGGGACAGGGAATTCACCCCTCCACTTT.

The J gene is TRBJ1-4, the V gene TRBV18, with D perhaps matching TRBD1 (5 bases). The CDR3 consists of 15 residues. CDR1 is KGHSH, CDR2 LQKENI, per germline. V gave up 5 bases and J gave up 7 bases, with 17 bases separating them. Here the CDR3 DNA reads TGTGCCAGCTCATCACTTCCCGGGACGAGTGAAAAACTGTTTTTT. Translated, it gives CASSSLPGTSEKLFF.

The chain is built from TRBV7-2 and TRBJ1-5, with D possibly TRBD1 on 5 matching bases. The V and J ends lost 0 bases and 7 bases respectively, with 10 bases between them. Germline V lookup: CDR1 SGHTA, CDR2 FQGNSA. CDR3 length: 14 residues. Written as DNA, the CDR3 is TGTGCCAGCAGCTTAGCAGCAGGGCAACAGCCCCAGCATTTT. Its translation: CASSLAAGQQPQHF. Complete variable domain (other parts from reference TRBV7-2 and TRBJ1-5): GAGVSQSPSNKVTEKGKDVELRCDPISGHTALYWYRQSLGQGLEFLIYFQGNSAPDKSGLPSDRFSAERTGGSVSTLTIQRTQQEDSAVYLCASSLAAGQQPQHFGDGTRLSIL.

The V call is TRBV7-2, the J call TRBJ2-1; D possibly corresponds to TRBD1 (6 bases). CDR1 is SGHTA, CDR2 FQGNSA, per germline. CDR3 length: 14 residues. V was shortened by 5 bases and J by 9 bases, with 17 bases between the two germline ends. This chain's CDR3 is CASSQQKGVSEQFF. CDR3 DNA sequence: TGTGCCAGCAGCCAACAAAAGGGGGTTAGTGAGCAGTTCTTC.

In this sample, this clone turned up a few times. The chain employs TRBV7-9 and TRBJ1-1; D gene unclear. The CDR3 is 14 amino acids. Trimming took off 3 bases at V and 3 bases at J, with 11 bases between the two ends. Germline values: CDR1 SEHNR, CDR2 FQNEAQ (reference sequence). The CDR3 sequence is CASSFGRGDTEAFF. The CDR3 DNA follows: TGTGCCAGCAGCTTTGGGCGGGGAGACACTGAAGCTTTCTTT.

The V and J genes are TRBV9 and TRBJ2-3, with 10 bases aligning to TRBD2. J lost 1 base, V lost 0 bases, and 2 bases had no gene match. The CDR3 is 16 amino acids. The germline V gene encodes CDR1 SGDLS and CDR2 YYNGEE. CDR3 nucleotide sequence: TGTGCCAGCAGCGTAGTCCTAGCGGGGGGCACAGATACGCAGTATTTT. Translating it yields CASSVVLAGGTDTQYF. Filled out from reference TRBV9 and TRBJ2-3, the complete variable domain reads DSGVTQTPKHLITATGQRVTLRCSPRSGDLSVYWYQQSLDQGLQFLIQYYNGEERAKGNILERFSAQQFPDLHSELNLSSLELGDSALYFCASSVVLAGGTDTQYFGPGTRLTVL.

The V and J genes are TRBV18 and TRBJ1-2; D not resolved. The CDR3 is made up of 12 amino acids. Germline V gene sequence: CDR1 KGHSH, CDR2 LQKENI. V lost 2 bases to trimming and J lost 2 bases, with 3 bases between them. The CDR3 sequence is CASSPENYGYTF. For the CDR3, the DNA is TGTGCCAGCTCACCAGAGAACTATGGCTACACCTTC.

The CDR3 spells CASSGANVLTF. In DNA, the CDR3 is TGTGCCAGCTCTGGGGCCAACGTCCTGACTTTC. The V call is TRBV2, the J call TRBJ2-6; D remains ambiguous. V lost 8 bases and J lost 1, with 0 bases in between. CDR3 length equals 11 residues. The germline CDR1 and CDR2 sequences are SNHLY and FYNNEI.

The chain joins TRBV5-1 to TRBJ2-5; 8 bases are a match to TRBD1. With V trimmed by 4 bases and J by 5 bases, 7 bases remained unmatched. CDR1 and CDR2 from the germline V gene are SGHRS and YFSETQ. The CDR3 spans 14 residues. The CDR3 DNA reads TGCGCCAGCAGCCTCGGGACAGGTATCGAGACCCAGTACTTC. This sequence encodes CASSLGTGIETQYF.

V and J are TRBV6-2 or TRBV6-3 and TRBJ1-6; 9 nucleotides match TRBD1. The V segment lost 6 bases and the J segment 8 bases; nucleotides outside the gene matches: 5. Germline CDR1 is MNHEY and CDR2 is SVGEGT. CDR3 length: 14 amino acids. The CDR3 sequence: CASSDGTGHSPLHF. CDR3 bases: TGTGCCAGCAGCGACGGGACAGGGCATTCACCCCTCCACTTT.

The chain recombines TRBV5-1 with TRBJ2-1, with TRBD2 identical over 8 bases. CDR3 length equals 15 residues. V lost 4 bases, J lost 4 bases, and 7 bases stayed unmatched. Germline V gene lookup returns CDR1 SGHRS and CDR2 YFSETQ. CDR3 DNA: TGCGCCAGCAGCCCTCTAGCGGGTGGTTACAATGAGCAGTTCTTC. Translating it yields CASSPLAGGYNEQFF. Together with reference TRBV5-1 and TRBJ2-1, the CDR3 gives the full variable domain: KAGVTQTPRYLIKTRGQQVTLSCSPISGHRSVSWYQQTPGQGLQFLFEYFSETQRNKGNFPGRFSGRQFSNSRSEMNVSTLELGDSALYLCASSPLAGGYNEQFFGPGTRLTVL.

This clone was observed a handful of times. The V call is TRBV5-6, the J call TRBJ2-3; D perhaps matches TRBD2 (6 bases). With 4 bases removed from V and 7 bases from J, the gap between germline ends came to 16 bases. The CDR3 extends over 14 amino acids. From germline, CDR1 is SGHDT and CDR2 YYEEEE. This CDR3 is CASSPGVGWNTQYF. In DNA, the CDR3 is TGTGCCAGCAGCCCGGGGGTGGGCTGGAATACGCAGTATTTT.

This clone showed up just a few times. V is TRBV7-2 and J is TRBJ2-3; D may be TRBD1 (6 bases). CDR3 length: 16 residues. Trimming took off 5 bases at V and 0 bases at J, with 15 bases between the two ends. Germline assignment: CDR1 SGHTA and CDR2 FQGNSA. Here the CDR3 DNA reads TGTGCCAGCAGCCCCGTAGGGGGATTGAGCACAGATACGCAGTATTTT. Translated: CASSPVGGLSTDTQYF.

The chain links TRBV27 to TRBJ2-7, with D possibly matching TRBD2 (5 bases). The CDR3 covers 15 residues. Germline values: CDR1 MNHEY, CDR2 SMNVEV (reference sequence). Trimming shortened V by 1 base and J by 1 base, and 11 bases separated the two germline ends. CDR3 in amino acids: CASSLYGVGSYEQYV. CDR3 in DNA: TGTGCCAGCAGTTTATACGGGGTAGGATCCTACGAGCAGTACGTC.

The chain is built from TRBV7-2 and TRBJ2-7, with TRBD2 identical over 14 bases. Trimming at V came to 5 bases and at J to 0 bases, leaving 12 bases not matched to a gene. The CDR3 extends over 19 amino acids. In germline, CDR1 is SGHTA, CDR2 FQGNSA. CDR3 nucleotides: TGTGCCAGCAGCCCCCAGACTAGCGGGGGGGAAAGTAGCTCCTACGAGCAGTACGTC. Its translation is CASSPQTSGGESSSYEQYV.

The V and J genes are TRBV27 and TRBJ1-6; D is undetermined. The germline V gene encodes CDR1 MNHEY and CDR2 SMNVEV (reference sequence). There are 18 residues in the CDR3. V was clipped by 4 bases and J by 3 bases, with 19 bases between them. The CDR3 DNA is TGTGCCAGCAGTTCACCGGGCGGGTTGTACAACTATAATTCACCCCTCCACTTT. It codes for CASSSPGGLYNYNSPLHF.

The CDR3 coding sequence is TGTGCCAGCAGCCCCACTAGCGGGGGGAGCGATACGCAGTATTTT. It translates to CASSPTSGGSDTQYF. The J gene is TRBJ2-3, the V gene TRBV3-1 (or the pseudogene TRBV3-2); 12 bases fit TRBD2. Germline V gives CDR1 LGHDT, CDR2 YNNKEL (reference sequence). The V gene end was trimmed by 4 bases and the J gene end by 6 bases; junction bases not matched to a gene: 5. This CDR3 region has 15 residues.

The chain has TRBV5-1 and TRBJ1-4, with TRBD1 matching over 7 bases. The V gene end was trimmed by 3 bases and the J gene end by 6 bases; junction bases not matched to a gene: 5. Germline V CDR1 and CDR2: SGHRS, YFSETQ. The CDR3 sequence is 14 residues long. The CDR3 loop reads CASSSRTGHEKLFF. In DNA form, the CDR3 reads TGCGCCAGCAGCTCCCGGACAGGCCATGAAAAACTGTTTTTT. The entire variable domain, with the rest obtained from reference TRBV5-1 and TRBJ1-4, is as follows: KAGVTQTPRYLIKTRGQQVTLSCSPISGHRSVSWYQQTPGQGLQFLFEYFSETQRNKGNFPGRFSGRQFSNSRSEMNVSTLELGDSALYLCASSSRTGHEKLFFGSGTQLSVL.

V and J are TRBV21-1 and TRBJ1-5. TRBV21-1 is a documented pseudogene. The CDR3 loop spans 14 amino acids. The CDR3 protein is CASSKRDLNQPQHF. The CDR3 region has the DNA TGTGCCAGCAGCAAAAGGGACCTGAATCAGCCCCAGCATTTT.